The rows below give T cell receptor beta chains drawn from one sample of a study of blood T cell repertoires in COVID-19. Here immunoSEQ multiplex PCR was the method, and the copy in TCRdb shows in-frame clones only, minus some. The sample consists of 100,000 to 150,000 clones, roughly four fifths of them appearing once. Sample: peripheral blood. All receptors derive from a man under 40 with COVID-19, enrolled during active disease. Each CDR3 is given with its conserved first and last residue. A D gene is named only where the DNA matches it firmly.

J gene,V gene,D gene,CDR3 DNA,CDR3 protein
TRBJ2-3,TRBV7-6,.,TGTGCCAGCAGCTTACTCGAGACAGATACGCAGTATTTT,CASSLLETDTQYF
TRBJ2-7,TRBV7-6,.,TGTGCCAGCACACTAGGGGGCGAGCAGTACTTC,CASTLGGEQYF
TRBJ2-1,TRBV28,TRBD2,TGTGCCAGCAGGCCCCCGGGACTAGAAGTCGGCGATGAGCAGTTCTTC,CASRPPGLEVGDEQFF
TRBJ2-3,TRBV11-2,TRBD2,TGTGCCAGCAGCTTAGCGGGGGGGCCTTATGCAGATACGCAGTATTTT,CASSLAGGPYADTQYF
TRBJ1-4,TRBV4-3,TRBD1,TGCGCCAGCAGCCAAGTTGAGACAGGGAACGAAAAACTGTTTTTT,CASSQVETGNEKLFF
TRBJ2-1,TRBV6-2/TRBV6-3,.,TGTGCCAGCAGTTTTCCCGGGACTCTTTACAATGAGCAGTTCTTC,CASSFPGTLYNEQFF
TRBJ1-2,TRBV5-6,TRBD1,TGTGCCAGCAGCGCCGGGACAGGGGTCCCTCTTGTTTATGGCTACACCTTC,CASSAGTGVPLVYGYTF
TRBJ2-1,TRBV18,TRBD2,TGTGCCAGCTCACCTAGACTAGCGTATTCGGGAAGCTCCTACAATGAGCAGTTCTTC,CASSPRLAYSGSSYNEQFF
TRBJ2-5,TRBV5-4,TRBD2,TGTGCCAGCAGCCAGACTAGCGGGAGTACTGAGACCCAGTACTTC,CASSQTSGSTETQYF
TRBJ2-1,TRBV6-5,TRBD1,TGTGCCAGCAGCCGGGGACAGGGTCAAGAGCAGTTCTTC,CASSRGQGQEQFF
TRBJ2-3,TRBV19,.,TGTGCCAGTAGCACAACTAGGACAGATACGCAGTATTTT,CASSTTRTDTQYF
TRBJ1-2,TRBV30,TRBD1,TGTGCCTGGAGTGTCAAGGTGACAGGGAAGTTCTATGGCTACACCTTC,CAWSVKVTGKFYGYTF
TRBJ2-7,TRBV4-2,TRBD2,TGTGCCAGCAGCCAAGACGCTAGCGGCTACTACGAGCAGTACTTC,CASSQDASGYYEQYF
TRBJ2-5,TRBV6-2/TRBV6-3,.,TGTGCCAGCAGTAAGGGGGGGGGCGAGGAGACCCAGTACTTC,CASSKGGGEETQYF
TRBJ1-1,TRBV6-1,.,TGTGCCAGCAGTGAACTTCTGGGAGGGAACACTGAAGCTTTCTTT,CASSELLGGNTEAFF
TRBJ2-3,TRBV7-8,TRBD2,TGTGCCAGCAGCTTAACTAGCGGGGGGGCCGATACGCAGTATTTT,CASSLTSGGADTQYF
TRBJ1-2,TRBV28,.,TGTGCCAGCAGGGGGGGGAGCTATGGCTACACCTTC,CASRGGSYGYTF
TRBJ2-2,TRBV11-3,.,TGTGCCAGCAGCCCGCGGGCCTACTCGAACACCGGGGAGCTGTTTTTT,CASSPRAYSNTGELFF
TRBJ2-1,TRBV27,TRBD2,TGTGCCAGCAATAGCGGGAAAGGGAGTTTTTACAATGAGCAGTTCTTC,CASNSGKGSFYNEQFF
TRBJ2-5,TRBV7-2,TRBD2,TGTGCCAGCAGCTTAGCGGCTAGCGGGCAAGAGACCCAGTACTTC,CASSLAASGQETQYF
TRBJ2-3,TRBV28,TRBD1,TGTGCCAGCGCCTCGGGGCTGTTGGCCGGGACAGGGGCCTCTAGCACAGATACGCAGTATTTT,CASASGLLAGTGASSTDTQYF
TRBJ2-7,TRBV30,TRBD1,TGTGCCTGGAAGCAGGGACAGGGAGTTTGGTACGAGCAGTACTTC,CAWKQGQGVWYEQYF
TRBJ1-2,TRBV19,TRBD1,TGTGCCAGTAGTGAGAGCAGGGGGCTGTATGGCTACACCTTC,CASSESRGLYGYTF
TRBJ1-2,TRBV6-5,.,TGTGCCAGCACCAGGGGCTATGGCTACACCTTC,CASTRGYGYTF
TRBJ2-5,TRBV4-2,TRBD2,TGTGCCAGCAGCCAAGATCGGGGACTAGCGGGCGGGGAGACCCAGTACTTC,CASSQDRGLAGGETQYF
TRBJ2-5,TRBV30,.,TGTGCCTGGAGTGTGGCCCAAGAGACCCAGTACTTC,CAWSVAQETQYF
TRBJ2-2,TRBV11-3,TRBD1,TGTGCCAGCAGACCTAGGACAGGGGGCTACACCGGGGAGCTGTTTTTT,CASRPRTGGYTGELFF
TRBJ2-7,TRBV11-2,TRBD1,TGTGCCAGCAGCTTATTGGGACAGGGGGACCACGAGCAGTACTTC,CASSLLGQGDHEQYF
TRBJ2-7,TRBV7-8,TRBD2,TGTGCCAGCAGCTTAGCGGGACTAGAGCAGTACTTC,CASSLAGLEQYF
TRBJ1-5,TRBV4-1,.,TGCGCCAGCAGCCAACTCCCAGGTATTAGCAATCAGCCCCAGCATTTT,CASSQLPGISNQPQHF
TRBJ2-1,TRBV9,TRBD2,TGTGCCAGCAGCGCCAACGGACTAGCGGGAGCGGCCTCCTACAATGAGCAGTTCTTC,CASSANGLAGAASYNEQFF
TRBJ2-6,TRBV27,TRBD1,TGTGCCAGCAGAGGCGGAACAGGGGTCGGGGCCAACGTCCTGACTTTC,CASRGGTGVGANVLTF
TRBJ2-2,TRBV28,.,TGTGCCAGCACCTTGGGGTGGGAGTACAACACCGGGGAGCTGTTTTTT,CASTLGWEYNTGELFF
TRBJ1-4,TRBV19,.,TGTGCCAGTACTCCTTGGGGCGGGACCCGAAATGAAAAACTGTTTTTT,CASTPWGGTRNEKLFF
TRBJ2-1,TRBV4-1,TRBD2,TGCGCCAGCAGCCAACAACTGTCCGGGACTAGCGGGACAGTTTCCTACAATGAGCAGTTCTTC,CASSQQLSGTSGTVSYNEQFF
TRBJ2-1,TRBV2,.,TGTGCCAGCAGTGACCGGACAGGAGGGGGCAATGAGCAGTTCTTC,CASSDRTGGGNEQFF
TRBJ2-5,TRBV11-2,TRBD1,TGTGCCAGCAGCTTAGTTGCAGGGGGCGGATTAGGGGAGACCCAGTACTTC,CASSLVAGGGLGETQYF
TRBJ1-3,TRBV7-8,.,TGTGCCAGCAGCCCCGACAGAGGGAGGAACACCATATATTTT,CASSPDRGRNTIYF